Shown below are 5 T cell receptor beta chains from a single sample sequenced in a study of breast tumors, draining lymph nodes, adjacent tissues (dated by TCRdb to about 2016). The axillary draining lymph nodes of breast cancer patients were the source of the lymph node samples. Library preparation used multiplex PCR. The instrument given in TCRdb is Illumina HiSeq 2000. TCRdb reprocessing: public reads trimmed at Q25 with fastp, clones called with MiXCR, in-frame beta chains kept. Here each entry gathers all rows of one CDR3 protein and keeps the most common genes and DNA. Recorded for this sample are about 180,000 distinct CDR3 sequences; 25% to 40% of them occurred a single time. The ten largest clones take up around 4.1% of the sample. Sequenced input: axillary lymph node tissue. Every receptor here comes from a female donor with breast cancer. Some clones in this sample may be carry-over from other donors' samples.

The gene calls are TRBV15 and TRBJ2-1; D is possibly TRBD2 (5 bases). From germline, CDR1 is LNHNV and CDR2 YYDKDF (reference sequence). This CDR3 is built from 16 residues. Trimming left V 3 bases short and J 2 bases short, with 14 bases between. CDR3 in DNA: TGTGCCACCAGCAGCCCCGGGGTAGATGCCTACAATGAGCAGTTCTTC. Translation: CATSSPGVDAYNEQFF.

The table lists this clonotype with a few counts. The junction differs from germline at one of its ends, possibly a read error. The genes are TRBV6-5 and TRBJ2-2; D gene unclear. Germline lookup yields CDR1 MNHEY and CDR2 SVGAGI. The CDR3 has 15 residues. CDR3 region: CASSHSSLGTGELFF. The CDR3 nucleotides read TGTGCCAGCAGTCACTCGTCGTTGGGCACCGGGGAGCTGTTTTTT.

This clonotype came up many times. The rearrangement uses TRBV6-2 or TRBV6-3 and TRBJ1-2, with a tentative D call TRBD1 (5 bases). Germline V CDR1 and CDR2: MNHEY, SVGEGT. The CDR3 loop spans 14 amino acids. The germline V and J ends were trimmed by 7 bases and 4 bases, with 16 bases remaining between them. This CDR3 reads CASNFDRSPYGYTF. DNA of the CDR3: TGTGCCAGCAATTTTGACAGATCCCCCTATGGCTACACCTTC.

The rearrangement joins TRBV6-1 to TRBJ2-1; 9 bases are shared with TRBD2. This CDR3 spans 14 amino acids. V was clipped by 10 bases and J by 0 bases; unmatched bases: 4. Germline V gene data show CDR1 as MNHNS and CDR2 as SASEGT. The chain's CDR3 is CATYSGGSYNEQFF. The CDR3 region has the DNA TGTGCCACCTATAGCGGGGGCTCCTACAATGAGCAGTTCTTC.

This clonotype came up many times. The chain uses TRBV2 and TRBJ1-2; 7 bases are shared with TRBD1. Per the germline V gene, CDR1 is SNHLY and CDR2 is FYNNEI. V dropped 6 bases and J dropped 3; count of bases not matched to a gene: 13. The CDR3 consists of 16 residues. CDR3 sequence reads: CASSKGATTSHYGYTF. The CDR3, as DNA: TGTGCCAGCAGCAAGGGGGCGACGACCTCTCACTATGGCTACACCTTC. The full variable domain, in which reference TRBV2 and TRBJ1-2 provide the parts outside the CDR3, is EPEVTQTPSHQVTQMGQEVILRCVPISNHLYFYWYRQILGQKVEFLVSFYNNEISEKSEIFDDQFSVERPDGSNFTLKIRSTKLEDSAMYFCASSKGATTSHYGYTFGSGTRLTVV.